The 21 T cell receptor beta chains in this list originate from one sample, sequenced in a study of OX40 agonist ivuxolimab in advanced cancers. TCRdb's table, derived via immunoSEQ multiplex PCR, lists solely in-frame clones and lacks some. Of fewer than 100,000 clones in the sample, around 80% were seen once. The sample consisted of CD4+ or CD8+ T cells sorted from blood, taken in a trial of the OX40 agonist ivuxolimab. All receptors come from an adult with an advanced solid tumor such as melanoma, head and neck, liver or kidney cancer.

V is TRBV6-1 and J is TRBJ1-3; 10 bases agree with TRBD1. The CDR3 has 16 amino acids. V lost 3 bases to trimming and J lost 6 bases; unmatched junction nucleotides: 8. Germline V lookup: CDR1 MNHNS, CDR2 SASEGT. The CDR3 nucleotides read TGTGCCAGCAGTGAGGTGACAGGGGGCCAGGAAAACACCATATATTTT. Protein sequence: CASSEVTGGQENTIYF.

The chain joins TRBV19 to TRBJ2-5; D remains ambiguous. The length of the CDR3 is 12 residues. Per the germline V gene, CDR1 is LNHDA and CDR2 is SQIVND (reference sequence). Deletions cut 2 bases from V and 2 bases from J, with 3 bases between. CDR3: CASSIRQETQYF. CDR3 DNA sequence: TGTGCCAGTAGTATACGACAAGAGACCCAGTACTTC.

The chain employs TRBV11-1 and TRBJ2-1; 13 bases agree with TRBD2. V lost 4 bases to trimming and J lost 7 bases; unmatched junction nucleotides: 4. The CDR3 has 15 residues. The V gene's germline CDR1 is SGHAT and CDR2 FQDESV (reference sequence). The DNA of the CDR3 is TGTGCCAGCAGCTCCGGACTAGCGGGGGAGAATGAGCAGTTCTTC. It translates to CASSSGLAGENEQFF.

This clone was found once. As DNA, the CDR3 is TGTGCCAGCAGTCCGGGACAGGGTTCCTCCTCTGGAAACACCATATATTTT. Translation gives CASSPGQGSSSGNTIYF. The chain recombines TRBV2 with TRBJ1-3; 9 nucleotides agree with TRBD1. Germline V gene data show CDR1 as SNHLY and CDR2 as FYNNEI. V shed 5 bases and J 0 bases; nucleotides not matched to a gene: 8. There are 17 residues in the CDR3.

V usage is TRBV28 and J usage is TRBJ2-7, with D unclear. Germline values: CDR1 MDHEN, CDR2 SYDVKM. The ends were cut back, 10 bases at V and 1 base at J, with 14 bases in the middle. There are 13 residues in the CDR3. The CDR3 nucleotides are TGTGCCACTCTCGCGCCAAGTTCCTACGAGCAGTACTTC. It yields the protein CATLAPSSYEQYF.

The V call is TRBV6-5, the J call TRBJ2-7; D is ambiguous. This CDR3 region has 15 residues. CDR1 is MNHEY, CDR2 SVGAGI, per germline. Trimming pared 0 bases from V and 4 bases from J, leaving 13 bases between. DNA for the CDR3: TGTGCCAGCAGTTACTCGTCTCAGTACCTATACGAGCAGTACTTC. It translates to CASSYSSQYLYEQYF.

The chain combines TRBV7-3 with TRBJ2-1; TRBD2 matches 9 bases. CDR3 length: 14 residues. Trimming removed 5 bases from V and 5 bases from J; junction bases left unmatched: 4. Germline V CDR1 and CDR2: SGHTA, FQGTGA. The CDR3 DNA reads TGTGCCAGCAGCCCCCGACTAGCGGACAATGAGCAGTTCTTC. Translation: CASSPRLADNEQFF. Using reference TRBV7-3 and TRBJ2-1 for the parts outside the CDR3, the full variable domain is GAGVSQTPSNKVTEKGKYVELRCDPISGHTALYWYRQSLGQGPEFLIYFQGTGAADDSGLPNDRFFAVRPEGSVSTLKIQRTERGDSAVYLCASSPRLADNEQFFGPGTRLTVL.

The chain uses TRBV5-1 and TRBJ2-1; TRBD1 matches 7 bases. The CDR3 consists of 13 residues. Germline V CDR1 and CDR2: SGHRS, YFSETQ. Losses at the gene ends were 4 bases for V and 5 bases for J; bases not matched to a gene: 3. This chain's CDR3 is CASSRGQHNEQFF. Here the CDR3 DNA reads TGCGCCAGCAGCCGGGGACAGCACAATGAGCAGTTCTTC.

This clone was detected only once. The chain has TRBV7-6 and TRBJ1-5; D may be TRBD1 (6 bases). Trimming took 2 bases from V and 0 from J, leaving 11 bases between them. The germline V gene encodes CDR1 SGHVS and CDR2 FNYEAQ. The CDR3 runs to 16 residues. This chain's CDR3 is CASSLSGGNSNQPQHF. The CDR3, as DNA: TGTGCCAGCAGCTTATCTGGGGGCAATAGCAATCAGCCCCAGCATTTT.

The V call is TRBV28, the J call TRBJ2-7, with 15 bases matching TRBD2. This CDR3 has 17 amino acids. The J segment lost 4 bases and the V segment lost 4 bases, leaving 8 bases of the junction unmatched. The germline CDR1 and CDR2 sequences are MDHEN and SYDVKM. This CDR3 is CASSSPGLAGGLYEQYF. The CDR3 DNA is TGTGCCAGCAGTTCGCCGGGACTAGCGGGAGGTTTATACGAGCAGTACTTC.

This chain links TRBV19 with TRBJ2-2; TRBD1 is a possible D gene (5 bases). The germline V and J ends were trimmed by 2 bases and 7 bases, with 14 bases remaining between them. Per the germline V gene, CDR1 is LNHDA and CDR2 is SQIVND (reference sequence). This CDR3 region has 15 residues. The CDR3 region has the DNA TGTGCCAGTAGTATATCTGTCCAGGGCGTCGGGGAGCTGTTTTTT. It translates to CASSISVQGVGELFF.

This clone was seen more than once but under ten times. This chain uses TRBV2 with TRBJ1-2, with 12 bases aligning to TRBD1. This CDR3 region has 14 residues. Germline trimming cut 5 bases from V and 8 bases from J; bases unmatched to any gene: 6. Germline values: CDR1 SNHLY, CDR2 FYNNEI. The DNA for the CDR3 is TGTGCCAGCAGTAAGGGACAGGGGGCGAGAGGCTACACCTTC. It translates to CASSKGQGARGYTF.

CDR3 sequence: CASREDRNFSPYEQYV. CDR3 DNA sequence: TGCGCCAGCAGAGAGGACAGAAACTTTTCCCCCTACGAGCAGTACGTC. The chain is built from TRBV4-1 and TRBJ2-7; tentatively, D is TRBD1 (6 bases). Trimming stripped 6 bases from V and 2 bases from J, with 20 bases between. Germline V gene data show CDR1 as MGHRA and CDR2 as YSYEKL. The CDR3 is 16 amino acids.

CDR3 nucleotide sequence: TGTGCCAGCAGCTCAGGGACTAGCGCGGGCAATGAGCAGTTCTTC. Its translation is CASSSGTSAGNEQFF. The chain carries TRBV7-2 and TRBJ2-1; 10 bases are shared with TRBD2. Per germline, CDR1 SGHTA and CDR2 FQGNSA. This CDR3 region has 15 residues. Trimming took 4 bases from V and 6 from J; bases not matched to a gene: 6.

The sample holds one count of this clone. The CDR3 DNA is TGTGCCAGCAGTTTTTTTAGCGGGGGGCTCACAGATACGCAGTATTTT. It is translated as CASSFFSGGLTDTQYF. This rearrangement joins TRBV27 to TRBJ2-3; 10 bases line up with TRBD2. The CDR3 is made up of 16 amino acids. In germline, CDR1 is MNHEY, CDR2 SMNVEV (reference sequence). After removal of 3 bases from V and 2 bases from J, the junction contained 5 bases not matched to a gene.

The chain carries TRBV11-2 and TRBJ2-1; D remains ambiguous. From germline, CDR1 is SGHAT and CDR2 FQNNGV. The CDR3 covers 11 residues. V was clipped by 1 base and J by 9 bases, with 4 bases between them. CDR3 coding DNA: TGTGCCAGCAGCTTAGGGGGTGAGCAGTTCTTC. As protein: CASSLGGEQFF. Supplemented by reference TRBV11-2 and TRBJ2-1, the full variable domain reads EAGVAQSPRYKIIEKRQSVAFWCNPISGHATLYWYQQILGQGPKLLIQFQNNGVVDDSQLPKDRFSAERLKGVDSTLKIQPAKLEDSAVYLCASSLGGEQFFGPGTRLTVL.

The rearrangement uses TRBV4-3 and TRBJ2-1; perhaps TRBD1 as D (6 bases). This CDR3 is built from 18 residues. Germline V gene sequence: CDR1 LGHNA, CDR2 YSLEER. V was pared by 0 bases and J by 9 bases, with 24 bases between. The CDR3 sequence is CASSQEATDGAPQGEQFF. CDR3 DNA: TGCGCCAGCAGCCAAGAAGCGACGGACGGAGCCCCACAGGGTGAGCAGTTCTTC.

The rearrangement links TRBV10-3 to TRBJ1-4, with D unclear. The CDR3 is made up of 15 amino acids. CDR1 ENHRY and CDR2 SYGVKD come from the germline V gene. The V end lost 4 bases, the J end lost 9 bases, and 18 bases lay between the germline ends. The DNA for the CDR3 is TGTGCCATCAGTGCGGGTACCGCCCCAGACAAAAAACTGTTTTTT. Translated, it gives CAISAGTAPDKKLFF.

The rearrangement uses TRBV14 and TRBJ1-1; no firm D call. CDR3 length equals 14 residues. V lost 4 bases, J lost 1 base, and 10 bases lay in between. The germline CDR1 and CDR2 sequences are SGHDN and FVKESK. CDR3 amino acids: CASSLLGQNTEAFF. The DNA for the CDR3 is TGTGCCAGCAGCCTGCTGGGTCAGAACACTGAAGCTTTCTTT. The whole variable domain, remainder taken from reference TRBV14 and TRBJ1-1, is EAGVTQFPSHSVIEKGQTVTLRCDPISGHDNLYWYRRVMGKEIKFLLHFVKESKQDESGMPNNRFLAERTGGTYSTLKVQPAELEDSGVYFCASSLLGQNTEAFFGQGTRLTVV.

CDR3: CASRVGQGAFGYTF. The DNA of the CDR3 is TGTGCCAGCAGGGTGGGACAGGGGGCGTTTGGCTACACCTTC. The chain uses TRBV6-5 and TRBJ1-2, with TRBD1 identical over 12 bases. From germline, CDR1 is MNHEY and CDR2 SVGAGI. V shed 6 bases and J 7 bases; nucleotides not matched to a gene: 6. This CDR3 spans 14 amino acids.

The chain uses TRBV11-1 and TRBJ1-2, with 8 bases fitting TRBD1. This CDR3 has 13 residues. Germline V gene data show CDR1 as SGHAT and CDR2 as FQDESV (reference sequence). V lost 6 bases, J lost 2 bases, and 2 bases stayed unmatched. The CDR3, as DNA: TGTGCCAGCAGGAGACAGGGGAACTATGGCTACACCTTC. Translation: CASRRQGNYGYTF. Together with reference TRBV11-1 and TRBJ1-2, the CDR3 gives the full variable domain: EAEVAQSPRYKITEKSQAVAFWCDPISGHATLYWYRQILGQGPELLVQFQDESVVDDSQLPKDRFSAERLKGVDSTLKIQPAELGDSAMYLCASRRQGNYGYTFGSGTRLTVV.